A single sample is the source of the 14 T cell receptor beta chains below, sequenced in a study of blood T cell repertoires in COVID-19. Method: immunoSEQ multiplex PCR; TCRdb's copy keeps in-frame clones and lacks some. Of 75,000 to 95,000 clones detected, 79% appear once; the ten largest clones hold around 5.8%. Material: peripheral blood. The receptors shown here come from an elderly woman with active or convalescent COVID-19.

The rearrangement uses TRBV6-5 and TRBJ1-5; no clear D gene. Trimming removed 4 bases from V and 3 bases from J, with 16 bases in between. CDR1 and CDR2 from the germline V gene are MNHEY and SVGAGI. This CDR3 has 16 amino acids. CDR3: CASSSTVPTVNQPQHF. The CDR3 DNA is TGTGCCAGCAGTTCAACAGTGCCTACCGTCAATCAGCCCCAGCATTTT.

The J gene is TRBJ1-2, the V gene TRBV18; the D is unclear. The CDR3 extends over 12 amino acids. The germline gives CDR1 KGHSH, CDR2 LQKENI. The ends were cut back, 6 bases at V and 6 bases at J, with 11 bases in the middle. The CDR3 DNA sequence: TGTGCCAGCTCCAGAGGATTAGATGGCTACACCTTC. Translating it yields CASSRGLDGYTF.

For this clone: In the same sample, other DNA sequences code for this CDR3. The CDR3 DNA reads as TGTGCCAGCAGTTTTGGTCGAGGCAATCAGCCCCAGCATTTT. Translation: CASSFGRGNQPQHF. This sequence joins TRBV28 and TRBJ1-5, with D unclear. The CDR3 totals 14 residues. V was clipped by 3 bases and J by 2 bases, with 8 bases between them. Germline V CDR1 and CDR2: MDHEN, SYDVKM.

The V call is TRBV7-2, the J call TRBJ1-2; 8 bases agree with TRBD1. The trim removed 1 base at V and 2 bases at J, leaving 0 bases unmatched. This CDR3 region has 14 residues. Germline CDR1 and CDR2: SGHTA and FQGNSA. CDR3 DNA sequence: TGTGCCAGCAGCTTAGGGACAGGGAACTATGGCTACACCTTC. It yields the protein CASSLGTGNYGYTF. Complete variable domain (other parts from reference TRBV7-2 and TRBJ1-2): GAGVSQSPSNKVTEKGKDVELRCDPISGHTALYWYRQSLGQGLEFLIYFQGNSAPDKSGLPSDRFSAERTGGSVSTLTIQRTQQEDSAVYLCASSLGTGNYGYTFGSGTRLTVV.

The genes are TRBV19 and TRBJ2-1, with TRBD1 matching 10 bases. V dropped 5 bases and J dropped 2; count of bases not matched to a gene: 6. This CDR3 is built from 16 residues. Per germline, CDR1 LNHDA and CDR2 SQIVND (reference sequence). The CDR3 region is CASSWDRGGTYNEQFF. The DNA of the CDR3 is TGTGCCAGTAGTTGGGACAGGGGAGGGACCTACAATGAGCAGTTCTTC.

This chain connects TRBV5-8 to TRBJ1-6, with no clear D. This CDR3 contains 14 residues. Germline-derived CDR1 and CDR2 are SGHTS and YDEGEE. V shed 6 bases and J shed 0 bases, with 7 bases lying between them. CDR3 sequence reads: CASTPSSYNSPLHF. CDR3 sequence (DNA): TGTGCCAGCACCCCCAGCTCCTATAATTCACCCCTCCACTTT.

The rearrangement links TRBV4-1 to TRBJ2-2, with D maybe TRBD1 (5 bases). Between the trimmed V and J ends, which lost 4 bases and 0 bases, there was a span of 21 bases. CDR3 length equals 19 residues. From germline, CDR1 is MGHRA and CDR2 YSYEKL. CDR3 in DNA: TGCGCCAGCAGCCCCCACCTGCCCCGACAGTCCCCGAACACCGGGGAGCTGTTTTTT. As protein: CASSPHLPRQSPNTGELFF.

This rearrangement joins TRBV19 to TRBJ1-5, with 7 bases lining up with TRBD1. From germline, CDR1 is LNHDA and CDR2 SQIVND (reference sequence). The CDR3 has 13 residues. Losses at the gene ends were 5 bases for V and 9 bases for J; bases not matched to a gene: 7. CDR3 sequence: CASSPERGRPQHF. The CDR3 DNA sequence: TGTGCCAGTAGTCCCGAAAGGGGGCGGCCCCAGCATTTT.

The V call is TRBV3-1 (or the pseudogene TRBV3-2), the J call TRBJ2-3, with 12 nucleotides matching TRBD2. V dropped 1 base and J dropped 6; count of bases not matched to a gene: 8. CDR1 and CDR2 (germline): LGHDT, YNNKEL (reference sequence). The CDR3 covers 17 residues. The CDR3 bases are TGTGCCAGCAGCCAAGCGAGACTAGCGGGGGCGTGGGATACGCAGTATTTT. It is translated as CASSQARLAGAWDTQYF.

The genes are TRBV6-5 and TRBJ2-3, with 7 bases matching TRBD2. Per the germline V gene, CDR1 is MNHEY and CDR2 is SVGAGI. The V and J ends lost 6 bases and 0 bases, in that order; junction bases with no gene match: 6. The CDR3 runs 15 residues. In DNA form, the CDR3 reads TGTGCCAGCAGAAACCAGCGGGGCAGCACAGATACGCAGTATTTT. Its protein is CASRNQRGSTDTQYF.

The gene calls are TRBV7-6 and TRBJ2-1; perhaps TRBD1 as D (6 bases). Germline CDR1 SGHVS, CDR2 FNYEAQ. Trimming took 6 bases from V and 2 from J, leaving 14 bases between them. CDR3 length: 15 amino acids. This CDR3 is CASRYRDSPYNEQFF. The CDR3 DNA follows: TGTGCCAGCAGGTACAGGGATTCCCCCTACAATGAGCAGTTCTTC.

This chain connects TRBV7-2 to TRBJ1-3; a possible D gene is TRBD1 (5 bases). Germline V gene sequence: CDR1 SGHTA, CDR2 FQGNSA. V dropped 1 base and J dropped 2 bases, with 9 bases sitting between them. This CDR3 has 15 residues. CDR3: CASSLDSGTGNTIYF. The CDR3 DNA reads TGTGCCAGCAGCTTAGATTCAGGGACTGGAAACACCATATATTTT.

The chain joins TRBV7-2 to TRBJ1-5, with D perhaps TRBD1 (5 bases). V gave up 3 bases and J gave up 1 base, with 22 bases separating them. Germline V gives CDR1 SGHTA, CDR2 FQGNSA. The CDR3 sequence is 19 residues long. CDR3 DNA sequence: TGTGCCAGCAGCTTTCTCCCCGGACAAGTTTGGGGAAGCAATCAGCCCCAGCATTTT. It specifies CASSFLPGQVWGSNQPQHF.

This rearrangement joins TRBV7-9 to TRBJ2-7, with D perhaps TRBD1 (6 bases). The CDR3 covers 14 residues. The germline V gene has CDR1 SEHNR and CDR2 FQNEAQ (reference sequence). Between the trimmed V and J ends, which lost 4 bases and 2 bases, there was a span of 12 bases. CDR3 in DNA: TGTGCCAGCAGCTCTCCGGGACAAACCTACGAGCAGTACTTC. Translated: CASSSPGQTYEQYF. The complete variable domain, with remaining parts taken from reference TRBV7-9 and TRBJ2-7, reads DTGVSQNPRHKITKRGQNVTFRCDPISEHNRLYWYRQTLGQGPEFLTYFQNEAQLEKSRLLSDRFSAERPKGSFSTLEIQRTEQGDSAMYLCASSSPGQTYEQYFGPGTRLTVT.